A selection of T cell receptor beta chains follows, all from one sample in a study of brain T cells in children with intractable seizures. Produced via immunoSEQ multiplex PCR; TCRdb's table is partial and in-frame only. The sample yields tens of thousands of clones, roughly 95% seen once. The source was peripheral blood, collected at surgery. These receptors all stem from a boy under two years old with focal cortical dysplasia and intractable seizures. Both conserved end residues are trimmed from each CDR3. Fields, in order: V gene, J gene, CDR3 protein.

>TRBV6-1|TRBJ2-1
ASSASSGVRYNEQF
>TRBV6-5|TRBJ1-6
ASTRGQGLNSPLH
>TRBV19|TRBJ2-7
ASSIAGEQY
>TRBV6-5|TRBJ2-1
ASSYLNEQF
>TRBV9|TRBJ2-4
ASSPRLAGKNIQY
>TRBV5-1|TRBJ1-6
ASSFWAMDEGNSPLH
>TRBV2|TRBJ1-2
ASSEAATYGYT
>TRBV9|TRBJ2-3
ASSVAGDSHTDTQY
>TRBV7-2|TRBJ1-3
ASSLSSNSGNTIY
>TRBV7-9|TRBJ2-2
ASSSRQGFTGELF
>TRBV11-1|TRBJ1-2
ASSFRGGYGYT
>TRBV11-2|TRBJ2-1
ASSLGSGLGISEQF
>TRBV12-3/TRBV12-4|TRBJ1-1
ASSLTVAEAF
>TRBV4-2|TRBJ1-2
ASSHDTPGQGTNYGYT
>TRBV24-1|TRBJ2-3
ATSDFPTGASTDTQY
>TRBV20-1|TRBJ2-7
SARKVTY
>TRBV6-1|TRBJ2-7
ASSEIPSGGVYEQY
>TRBV3-1/TRBV3-2|TRBJ2-7
ASSHGELYEQY
>TRBV15|TRBJ2-2
ATSTEGLNTGELF
>TRBV6-5|TRBJ1-5
ASSRRGSNQPQH
>TRBV7-6|TRBJ2-3
ASSYQGFTDTQY
>TRBV7-9|TRBJ2-1
ASSLSAGVSF
>TRBV28|TRBJ2-7
ASTELAKGNEQY
>TRBV10-3|TRBJ1-1
AISPDYLNTEAF
>TRBV7-9|TRBJ2-5
ASSFGRGGQETQY
>TRBV5-8|TRBJ1-5
ASSFGFRLNQPQH
>TRBV19|TRBJ1-5
ASHPGGPNQPQH
>TRBV19|TRBJ2-1
ASSNLAGRSYNEQF
>TRBV6-5|TRBJ2-1
ASTITGANEQF
>TRBV9|TRBJ2-7
ASSVGPVSYEQY
>TRBV28|TRBJ2-7
ASSSAGGTYEQY
>TRBV4-2|TRBJ2-3
ASSQAMADTQY
>TRBV2|TRBJ2-1
ASRGLAGYNEQF
>TRBV7-7|TRBJ2-3
ASSPIAGGRADTQY
>TRBV15|TRBJ2-1
ATSRDQGRALIHEQF
>TRBV27|TRBJ2-7
ASSSGAGRTPGEQY
>TRBV5-1|TRBJ2-7
ASSLGWLAGDRGYEQY
>TRBV5-1|TRBJ2-1
ASSAREAGGYNEQF
>TRBV23-1|TRBJ1-5
ASTLVRDQH
>TRBV5-4|TRBJ2-1
ASREPGQGSGDEQF
>TRBV10-2|TRBJ2-1
ASLGVGDEQF
>TRBV28|TRBJ2-3
ASSFLAGVGTQY
>TRBV6-6|TRBJ2-3
ASRQTGASTDTQY